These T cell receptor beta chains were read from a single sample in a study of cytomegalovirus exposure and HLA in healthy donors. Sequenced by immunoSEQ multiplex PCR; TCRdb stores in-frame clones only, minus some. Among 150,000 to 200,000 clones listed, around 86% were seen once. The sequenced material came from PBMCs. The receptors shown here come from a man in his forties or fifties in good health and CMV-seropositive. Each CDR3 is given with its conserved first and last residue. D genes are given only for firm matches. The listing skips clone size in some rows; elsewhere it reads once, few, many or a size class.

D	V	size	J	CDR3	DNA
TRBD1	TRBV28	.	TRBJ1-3	CASSLPGQGSVRTDTIYF	TGTGCCAGCAGTTTACCAGGACAGGGCTCTGTTCGAACCGACACCATATATTTT
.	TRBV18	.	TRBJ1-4	CASSPARVLVEKLFF	TGTGCCAGCTCACCGGCGAGGGTATTAGTCGAAAAACTGTTTTTT
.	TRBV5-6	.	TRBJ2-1	CASSPGGLPPYNEQFF	TGTGCCAGCAGCCCCGGGGGTTTGCCACCCTACAATGAGCAGTTCTTC
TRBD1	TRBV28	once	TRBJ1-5	CASSTRQGISNQPQHF	TGTGCCAGCAGTACGCGACAGGGCATTAGCAATCAGCCCCAGCATTTT
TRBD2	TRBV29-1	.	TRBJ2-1	CSVEGLAGENEQFF	TGCAGCGTAGAAGGACTAGCGGGAGAAAATGAGCAGTTCTTC
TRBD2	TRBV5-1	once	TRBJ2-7	CASSSAGGYEQYF	TGCGCCAGCAGCTCGGCGGGGGGCTACGAGCAGTACTTC
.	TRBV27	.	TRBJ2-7	CASSLGAYSYEQYF	TGTGCCAGCAGTTTGGGGGCCTACTCCTACGAGCAGTACTTC
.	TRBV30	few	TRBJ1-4	CAWRASYREKLFF	TGTGCCTGGAGAGCATCATACAGGGAAAAACTGTTTTTT
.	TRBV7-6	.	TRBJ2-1	CASSSPTNSYNEQFF	TGTGCCAGCAGCTCCCCTACCAACTCCTACAATGAGCAGTTCTTC
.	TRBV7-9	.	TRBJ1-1	CASSRLGDSTEAFF	TGTGCCAGCAGCCGTCTCGGGGATAGCACTGAAGCTTTCTTT
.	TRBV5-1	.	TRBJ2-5	CASSPWTPQETQYF	TGCGCCAGCAGCCCGTGGACACCCCAGGAGACCCAGTACTTC
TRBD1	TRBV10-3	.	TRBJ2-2	CAIGTAFTGELFF	TGTGCCATTGGGACAGCCTTCACCGGGGAGCTGTTTTTT
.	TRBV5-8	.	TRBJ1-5	CASSPNGGRNQPQHF	TGTGCCAGCAGCCCTAATGGGGGCAGAAATCAGCCCCAGCATTTT
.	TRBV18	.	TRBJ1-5	CASSPLGGGNQPQHF	TGTGCCAGCTCACCACTTGGGGGGGGCAATCAGCCCCAGCATTTT
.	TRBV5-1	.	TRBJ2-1	CASHIGQNNEQFF	TGCGCCAGCCATATCGGACAAAACAATGAGCAGTTCTTC
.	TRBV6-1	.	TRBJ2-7	CASSQYRAYEQYF	TGTGCCAGCAGTCAGTACAGAGCCTACGAGCAGTACTTC
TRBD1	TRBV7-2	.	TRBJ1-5	CASSDEQGASGQPQHF	TGTGCCAGCAGCGACGAACAGGGGGCTTCAGGTCAGCCCCAGCATTTT
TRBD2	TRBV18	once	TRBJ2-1	CASSPTSGSSYNEQFF	TGTGCCAGCTCACCAACTAGCGGGAGCTCCTACAATGAGCAGTTCTTC
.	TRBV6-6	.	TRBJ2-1	CASSYGASAWDEQFF	TGTGCCAGCAGTTACGGGGCTAGCGCCTGGGATGAGCAGTTCTTC
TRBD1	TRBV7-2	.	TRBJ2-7	CASSYQGTASYEQYF	TGTGCCAGCAGCTACCAGGGGACAGCGAGCTACGAGCAGTACTTC
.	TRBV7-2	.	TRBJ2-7	CASSLGSPAAGYEQYF	TGTGCCAGCAGCTTAGGGAGCCCGGCAGCCGGCTACGAGCAGTACTTC
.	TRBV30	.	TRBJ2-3	CAQRGLGSTDTQYF	TGTGCCCAGAGAGGGTTGGGAAGCACAGATACGCAGTATTTT
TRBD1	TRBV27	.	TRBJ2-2	CASSPGPDRATGELFF	TGTGCCAGCAGTCCTGGCCCCGACAGGGCCACCGGGGAGCTGTTTTTT
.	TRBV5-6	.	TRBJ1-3	CASRPGAGNTIYF	TGTGCCAGCAGACCAGGGGCCGGAAACACCATATATTTT
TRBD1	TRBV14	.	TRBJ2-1	CASSPWTGKNEQFF	TGTGCCAGCAGCCCATGGACAGGGAAGAATGAGCAGTTCTTC
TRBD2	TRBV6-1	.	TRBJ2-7	CASRQLAGGYEQYF	TGTGCCAGCAGGCAACTAGCGGGGGGCTACGAGCAGTACTTC
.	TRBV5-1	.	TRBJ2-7	CASSFRGFEDEQYF	TGCGCCAGCAGCTTCCGGGGTTTTGAGGACGAGCAGTACTTC
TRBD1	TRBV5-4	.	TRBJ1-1	CASSGTGGAEAFF	TGTGCCAGCAGTGGGACAGGGGGCGCTGAAGCTTTCTTT
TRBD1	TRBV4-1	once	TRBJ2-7	CASSQATGAYEQYF	TGCGCCAGCAGCCAAGCTACAGGGGCCTACGAGCAGTACTTC
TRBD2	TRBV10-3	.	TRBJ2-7	CAISERAGERYEQYF	TGTGCCATCAGTGAGCGGGCGGGGGAGCGCTACGAGCAGTACTTC
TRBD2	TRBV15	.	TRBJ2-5	CATSRVQGMVAGGTETQYF	TGTGCCACCAGCAGAGTGCAGGGGATGGTAGCGGGAGGAACAGAGACCCAGTACTTC
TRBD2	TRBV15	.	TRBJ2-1	CATSRVGTSGYNEQFF	TGTGCCACCAGCAGAGTCGGGACTAGCGGCTACAATGAGCAGTTCTTC
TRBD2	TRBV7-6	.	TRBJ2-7	CASSLLAGDDEQYF	TGTGCCAGCAGCTTGTTAGCGGGAGACGACGAGCAGTACTTC
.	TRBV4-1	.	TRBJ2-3	CASSQPNRTRTRTDTQYF	TGCGCCAGCAGCCAACCAAACAGAACCCGAACGCGCACAGATACGCAGTATTTT
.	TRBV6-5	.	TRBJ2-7	CASSYLVGSSYEQYF	TGTGCCAGCAGTTACCTGGTAGGGAGCTCCTACGAGCAGTACTTC
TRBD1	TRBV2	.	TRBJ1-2	CASSEPGQGNYGYTF	TGTGCCAGCAGTGAACCGGGACAGGGGAACTATGGCTACACCTTC
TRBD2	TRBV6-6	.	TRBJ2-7	CASSYLGTSYEQYF	TGTGCCAGCAGTTACCTCGGGACTAGCTACGAGCAGTACTTC
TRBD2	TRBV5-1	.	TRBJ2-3	CASSLETSRGGRLGDTQYF	TGCGCCAGCAGCTTGGAGACTAGTAGGGGCGGGAGACTTGGAGATACGCAGTATTTT
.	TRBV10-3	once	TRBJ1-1	CAISTRTARMGTEAFF	TGTGCCATCAGTACAAGGACAGCCAGAATGGGCACTGAAGCTTTCTTT
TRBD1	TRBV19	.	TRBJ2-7	CASSPHRGRYEQYF	TGTGCCAGTAGCCCACACAGGGGGCGGTACGAGCAGTACTTC
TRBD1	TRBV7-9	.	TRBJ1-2	CSSSSILGQGIGGYTF	TGTTCCAGCAGCTCCATACTCGGACAGGGGATAGGAGGCTACACCTTC
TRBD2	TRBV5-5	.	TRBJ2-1	CASSPGGNEQFF	TGTGCCAGCAGCCCGGGGGGGAATGAGCAGTTCTTC
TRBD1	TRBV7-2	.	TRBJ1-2	CASSLGVGTGGGYTF	TGTGCCAGCAGCTTAGGGGTTGGGACAGGGGGTGGCTACACCTTC
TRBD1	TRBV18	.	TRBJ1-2	CASSMGQGANYGYTF	TGTGCCAGCTCAATGGGACAGGGGGCTAACTATGGCTACACCTTC
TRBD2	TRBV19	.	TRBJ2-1	CASSIMTSGYNEQFF	TGTGCCAGTAGTATAATGACTAGCGGTTACAATGAGCAGTTCTTC
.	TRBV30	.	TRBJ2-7	CAWGADRGYEQYF	TGTGCCTGGGGTGCGGACAGAGGCTACGAGCAGTACTTC
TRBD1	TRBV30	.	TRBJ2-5	CAWGGTGYGSETQYF	TGTGCCTGGGGCGGGACAGGGTATGGAAGCGAGACCCAGTACTTC
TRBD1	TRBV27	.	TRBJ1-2	CASSPRGRGLDYGYTF	TGTGCCAGCAGTCCCCGTGGCAGGGGGCTAGACTATGGCTACACCTTC
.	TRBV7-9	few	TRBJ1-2	CASSLVTANGYTF	TGTGCCAGCAGCTTAGTGACAGCAAATGGCTACACCTTC
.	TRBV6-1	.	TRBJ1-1	CASRTGLLGAFF	TGTGCCAGCAGGACGGGACTTTTGGGAGCTTTCTTT
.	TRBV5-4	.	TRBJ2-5	CASSLGLQKETQYF	TGTGCCAGCAGCTTGGGTCTGCAGAAAGAGACCCAGTACTTC
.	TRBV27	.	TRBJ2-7	CASSSTPLASRYEQYF	TGTGCCAGCAGTTCTACCCCACTAGCTTCCAGGTACGAGCAGTACTTC